One sample yielded the 20 T cell receptor beta chains listed below, sequenced in a study of radiation and T cells in renal cell carcinoma. Using immunoSEQ multiplex PCR, the repertoire was profiled, and TCRdb retains in-frame clones only, with some absent. The table records approximately 120,000 clones, roughly 85% of them present only once. Time point: baseline pretreatment blood. Documented treatment: 15 Gy SBRT to primary tumor, nephrectomy 4 weeks later. This specimen consisted of blood, obtained from a patient whose treatment included radiotherapy and nephrectomy. Receptors originate from a woman in her sixties or seventies with renal cell carcinoma.

Here the CDR3 DNA reads TGCAGCGCAGAGGACAGGGGAACCTACGAGCAGTACTTC. This codes for CSAEDRGTYEQYF. The chain recombines TRBV29-1 with TRBJ2-5, with 9 bases fitting TRBD1. The closer fit of TRBJ2-7 to the DNA end suggests the J call may be wrong. CDR1 is SQVTM, CDR2 ANQGSEA, per germline. This CDR3 has 13 residues.

The V gene is TRBV15, the J gene TRBJ1-4; no clear D. The V end was cut by 0 bases, the J end by 9 bases, with 11 bases between. There are 14 residues in the CDR3. The germline gives CDR1 LNHNV, CDR2 YYDKDF (reference sequence). CDR3 coding DNA: TGTGCCACCAGCAGAGATGGTTCGGCGAAAAAACTGTTTTTT. Amino acid sequence: CATSRDGSAKKLFF.

This sequence joins TRBV18 and TRBJ2-1; D gene uncertain. The CDR3 extends over 15 amino acids. CDR1 is KGHSH and CDR2 is LQKENI in the germline V gene. The V end lost 3 bases, the J end lost 5 bases, and 14 bases lay between the germline ends. Here the CDR3 reads CASSPRIEIHNEQFF. The CDR3 region has the DNA TGTGCCAGCTCACCCCGGATTGAAATCCACAATGAGCAGTTCTTC.

This clone appeared once. This chain joins TRBV7-3 and TRBJ2-1; tentative D call: TRBD2 (6 bases). Trimming took 5 bases from V and 3 from J, leaving 11 bases between them. The CDR3 consists of 14 residues. Looked up from germline, CDR1 is SGHTA and CDR2 is FQGTGA. The CDR3 loop is CASSVKGGYNEQFF. CDR3 nucleotide sequence: TGTGCCAGCAGCGTCAAGGGAGGCTACAATGAGCAGTTCTTC.

For this clone: Other DNA sequences in this sample translate to the same CDR3. The chain is built from TRBV2 and TRBJ2-7; 10 bases align to TRBD1. J lost 3 bases, V lost 6 bases, and 5 bases had no gene match. This CDR3 region has 14 residues. Germline assignment: CDR1 SNHLY and CDR2 FYNNEI. This CDR3 is CASSRDRGHYEQYF. CDR3 sequence (DNA): TGTGCCAGCAGCCGAGACAGGGGGCACTACGAGCAGTACTTC.

V usage is TRBV15 and J usage is TRBJ1-2, with D unresolved. V lost 1 base to trimming and J lost 6 bases, with 15 bases between them. There are 15 residues in the CDR3. CDR1 is LNHNV, CDR2 YYDKDF, per germline (reference sequence). CDR3 nucleotide sequence: TGTGCCACCAGCAGAGGAGGTCTCCCTAATGATGGCTACACCTTC. As protein: CATSRGGLPNDGYTF.

This chain links TRBV9 with TRBJ2-1; 9 nucleotides agree with TRBD1. The CDR3 is 15 amino acids. V was pared by 4 bases and J by 2 bases, with 4 bases of the junction left unmatched. Germline CDR1 and CDR2: SGDLS and YYNGEE. CDR3 protein: CASSLGQGPYNEQFF. CDR3 DNA: TGTGCCAGCAGCCTGGGACAGGGTCCCTACAATGAGCAGTTCTTC.

The chain joins TRBV4-3 to TRBJ2-2, with 14 bases aligning to TRBD2. J gave up 6 bases and V 1 base, and 7 bases lay outside the gene matches. CDR3 length equals 18 residues. CDR1 is LGHNA, CDR2 YSLEER, per germline. The CDR3 DNA follows: TGCGCCAGCAGCCAAGGGACTAGCGGGAGGACTAAGGCCGGGGAGCTGTTTTTT. This codes for CASSQGTSGRTKAGELFF.

The rearrangement uses TRBV5-6 and TRBJ2-7, with D tentatively TRBD1 or TRBD2 (5 bases each). Germline V gene data show CDR1 as SGHDT and CDR2 as YYEEEE. The germline V and J ends were trimmed by 3 bases and 0 bases, with 10 bases remaining between them. The CDR3 contains 14 residues. As DNA, the CDR3 is TGTGCCAGCAGCTACGCCGGGACCTCCTACGAGCAGTACTTC. It translates to CASSYAGTSYEQYF.

The V gene is TRBV5-1, the J gene TRBJ1-3; TRBD1 agrees at 9 bases. Germline CDR1 and CDR2: SGHRS and YFSETQ. After removal of 0 bases from V and 0 bases from J, the junction contained 7 bases not matched to a gene. The CDR3 covers 18 residues. The CDR3 DNA is TGCGCCAGCAGCTTGGCCGGACAGGGGACCCGCTCTGGAAACACCATATATTTT. It is translated as CASSLAGQGTRSGNTIYF.

The V gene is TRBV2, the J gene TRBJ2-7; D gene unclear. Germline values: CDR1 SNHLY, CDR2 FYNNEI. This CDR3 has 11 amino acids. Trimming took 7 bases from V and 4 from J, leaving 8 bases between them. CDR3 protein: CASKNSYEQYF. The CDR3 bases are TGTGCCAGCAAAAACTCTTACGAGCAGTACTTC.

This clone has just one count. This sequence joins TRBV19 and TRBJ2-2, with D hard to call. The CDR3 has 16 residues. Germline V CDR1 and CDR2: LNHDA, SQIVND (reference sequence). V gave up 3 bases and J gave up 7 bases, with 18 bases separating them. The CDR3 is CASSILRSTASGELFF. The DNA for the CDR3 is TGTGCCAGTAGTATTCTAAGATCTACAGCCAGCGGGGAGCTGTTTTTT.

V and J are TRBV10-3 and TRBJ2-5; TRBD1 agrees at 8 bases. This CDR3 comprises 18 residues. Germline CDR1 and CDR2: ENHRY and SYGVKD. V lost 0 bases, J lost 3 bases, and 12 bases stayed unmatched. The CDR3 reads CAISESPAYRGIEETQYF. The CDR3 region has the DNA TGTGCCATCAGTGAGTCACCGGCTTACAGGGGGATAGAAGAGACCCAGTACTTC.

The rearrangement joins TRBV9 to TRBJ2-1; no clear D. CDR1 is SGDLS, CDR2 YYNGEE, per germline. The CDR3 runs to 14 residues. V lost 0 bases, J lost 4 bases, and 8 bases lay in between. The CDR3 nucleotides are TGTGCCAGCAGCGTAGGAATATCGTACAATGAGCAGTTCTTC. It yields the protein CASSVGISYNEQFF.

This clone appeared a single time. This sample includes further DNA sequences coding for the same CDR3. V and J are TRBV6-6 and TRBJ1-3; D is undetermined. Looked up from germline, CDR1 is MNHNY and CDR2 is SVGAGI (reference sequence). V was cut by 2 bases and J by 0 bases, with 2 bases left in between. The CDR3 totals 13 residues. The CDR3 DNA reads TGTGCCAGCAGTTACGCCTCTGGAAACACCATATATTTT. Translation gives CASSYASGNTIYF.

A few counts support this clone. The V gene is TRBV7-3, the J gene TRBJ2-1; no reliable D call. The CDR3 sequence is 13 residues long. Germline V gene data show CDR1 as SGHTA and CDR2 as FQGTGA. Between the trimmed V and J ends, which lost 2 bases and 6 bases, there was a span of 8 bases. In nucleotides, the CDR3 is TGTGCCAGCAGCTTAGGGTCCGGCAATGAGCAGTTCTTC. It is translated as CASSLGSGNEQFF.

The V call is TRBV7-9, the J call TRBJ1-5; D gene unclear. V was trimmed by 5 bases and J by 7 bases, leaving 12 bases between them. The CDR3 consists of 13 residues. The germline CDR1 and CDR2 sequences are SEHNR and FQNEAQ (reference sequence). The CDR3 loop reads CASSPSVEQPQHF. The CDR3 coding sequence is TGTGCCAGCAGCCCATCGGTAGAGCAGCCCCAGCATTTT. Supplemented by reference TRBV7-9 and TRBJ1-5, the full variable domain reads DTGVSQNPRHKITKRGQNVTFRCDPISEHNRLYWYRQTLGQGPEFLTYFQNEAQLEKSRLLSDRFSAERPKGSFSTLEIQRTEQGDSAMYLCASSPSVEQPQHFGDGTRLSIL.

This sequence joins TRBV5-4 and TRBJ2-1; TRBD1 might be the D (5 bases). V lost 4 bases and J 6 bases, leaving 11 bases between the germline ends. The CDR3 length is 13 residues. Germline V CDR1 and CDR2: SGHNT, YYREEE (reference sequence). CDR3 protein: CASSIDSINEQFF. In nucleotides, the CDR3 is TGTGCCAGCAGCATCGACAGTATCAATGAGCAGTTCTTC. Drawing the rest from reference TRBV5-4 and TRBJ2-1, the complete variable domain is ETGVTQSPTHLIKTRGQQVTLRCSSQSGHNTVSWYQQALGQGPQFIFQYYREEENGRGNFPPRFSGLQFPNYSSELNVNALELDDSALYLCASSIDSINEQFFGPGTRLTVL.

This rearrangement joins TRBV15 to TRBJ2-1; D remains unclear. Trimming shortened V by 3 bases and J by 1 base, and 7 bases separated the two germline ends. This CDR3 comprises 14 residues. Germline assignment: CDR1 LNHNV and CDR2 YYDKDF (reference sequence). The CDR3, as DNA: TGTGCCACCAGCAGGGCCTCGTCCTACAATGAGCAGTTCTTC. As protein: CATSRASSYNEQFF.

The V call is TRBV6-5, the J call TRBJ1-5, with a weak D call TRBD1 (5 bases). Germline V gives CDR1 MNHEY, CDR2 SVGAGI. CDR3 length equals 13 residues. V dropped 6 bases and J dropped 3 bases, with 9 bases sitting between them. CDR3 coding DNA: TGTGCCAGCAGCGGACATCTCAATCAGCCCCAGCATTTT. It yields the protein CASSGHLNQPQHF.